The 11 T cell receptor beta chains below were found in one sample sequenced in a study of CD8+ T cells in alopecia areata. The sequencing template was cDNA reverse transcribed from extracted RNA. Here immunoSEQ multiplex PCR was the method, and the copy in TCRdb shows in-frame clones only, minus some. The sample contains more than 12,000 clones, 50% to 70% of which appear only once. Researchers gathered lesional scalp punch biopsies and peripheral blood from patients with alopecia areata. Sequenced here: skin, sampled at week 0. These receptors all stem from a human donor with alopecia areata.

The V and J genes are TRBV28 and TRBJ2-5; D uncertain. The CDR3 is 16 amino acids. CDR1 and CDR2 from the germline V gene are MDHEN and SYDVKM. V lost 2 bases and J lost 5, with 18 bases in between. The CDR3 is CASSLVSADAAETQYF. CDR3 coding DNA: TGTGCCAGCAGTTTAGTCTCGGCCGATGCTGCGGAGACCCAGTACTTC.

The V call is TRBV5-1, the J call TRBJ2-3; 9 positions match TRBD1. V lost 4 bases to trimming and J lost 0 bases; unmatched junction nucleotides: 6. There are 16 residues in the CDR3. The germline V gene has CDR1 SGHRS and CDR2 YFSETQ. The CDR3 region is CASSGTGTGSTDTQYF. The CDR3 coding sequence is TGCGCCAGCAGCGGGACAGGGACAGGGAGCACAGATACGCAGTATTTT.

V usage is TRBV19 and J usage is TRBJ1-4; TRBD1 agrees at 7 bases. Germline values: CDR1 LNHDA, CDR2 SQIVND (reference sequence). After removal of 5 bases from V and 5 bases from J, the junction contained 20 bases not matched to a gene. The CDR3 has 19 residues. The CDR3 DNA reads as TGTGCCAGTAGTTCGCCGGGACAGACGCGATCGAGCCCCAATGAAAAACTGTTTTTT. Its translation is CASSSPGQTRSSPNEKLFF.

This rearrangement joins TRBV29-1 to TRBJ2-7, with 12 bases that match TRBD2. V dropped 4 bases and J dropped 2; count of bases not matched to a gene: 6. The length of the CDR3 is 15 residues. In germline, CDR1 is SQVTM, CDR2 ANQGSEA. The CDR3 is CSVAGLAGRPYEQYF. The CDR3 bases are TGCAGCGTTGCCGGACTAGCGGGGCGTCCCTACGAGCAGTACTTC.

This clone was counted a few times. This chain links TRBV4-1 with TRBJ2-5; D possibly corresponds to TRBD1 (6 bases). The V gene lost 1 base and the J gene lost 1 base, with 13 bases spanning the gap. Germline V CDR1 and CDR2: MGHRA, YSYEKL. CDR3 length: 16 residues. In nucleotides, the CDR3 is TGCGCCAGCAGCCAAGTACCGGCAGGGGCCCAAGAGACCCAGTACTTC. Its protein product is CASSQVPAGAQETQYF.

This chain uses TRBV28 with TRBJ1-2; D might be TRBD1 (6 bases). In germline, CDR1 is MDHEN, CDR2 SYDVKM. This CDR3 spans 12 amino acids. V lost 5 bases, J lost 4 bases, and 8 bases lay in between. CDR3 coding DNA: TGTGCCAGCAGTCAGGGGTTCTATGGCTACACCTTC. This encodes CASSQGFYGYTF.

The V gene is TRBV9, the J gene TRBJ2-2; 7 nucleotides match TRBD2. CDR3 size: 17 residues. From germline, CDR1 is SGDLS and CDR2 YYNGEE. V gave up 5 bases and J gave up 6 bases; unmatched junction bases: 16. The CDR3 coding sequence is TGTGCCAGCAGTCGGGCCGGTCGGGGGGTTAACCCCGGGGAGCTGTTTTTT. Protein sequence: CASSRAGRGVNPGELFF.

The chain combines TRBV5-1 with TRBJ1-6, with D hard to call. The V gene's germline CDR1 is SGHRS and CDR2 YFSETQ. The V and J ends lost 2 bases and 6 bases respectively, with 6 bases between them. This CDR3 contains 13 residues. The CDR3 protein is CASSLNFNSPLHF. In DNA form, the CDR3 reads TGCGCCAGCAGCTTAAATTTTAATTCACCCCTCCACTTT.

The rearrangement uses TRBV28 and TRBJ2-4, with D possibly TRBD1 on 5 matching bases. The CDR3 consists of 16 residues. Germline CDR1 and CDR2: MDHEN and SYDVKM. V dropped 5 bases and J dropped 0 bases, with 14 bases sitting between them. As DNA, the CDR3 is TGTGCCAGCAGTCCGACGACAGCCGAAGCCAAAAACATTCAGTACTTC. The encoded protein is CASSPTTAEAKNIQYF.

The chain is built from TRBV6-6 and TRBJ1-1; tentative D call: TRBD1 (5 bases). Germline V gene sequence: CDR1 MNHNY, CDR2 SVGAGI (reference sequence). The CDR3 contains 15 residues. The V and J ends lost 6 bases and 2 bases respectively, with 16 bases between them. As DNA, the CDR3 is TGTGCCAGCAGCCGCGACGGGGCGGACAACACTGAAGCTTTCTTT. Residues: CASSRDGADNTEAFF.

The chain recombines TRBV4-1 with TRBJ2-2; possibly TRBD2 for D (6 bases). V lost 10 bases and J lost 1, with 19 bases in between. The CDR3 sequence is 16 residues long. Germline V gene sequence: CDR1 MGHRA, CDR2 YSYEKL. The CDR3 DNA reads TGCGCCACCCGGGGGACCTACGGCCTGAACACCGGGGAGCTGTTTTTT. It encodes CATRGTYGLNTGELFF.